This T cell receptor beta chain was identified during a study of T cells expressing NK-cell markers. Study information: Repertoires of TCR beta were obtained from T cells sorted as CD3+CD56+NKG2C+, CD3+CD56+NKG2C- and CD3+CD56-NKG2C+. Study observations and caveats: CD8+ T cells in over five donors included dominant NKG2C+ clonotypes at roughly 1.0-8%. Among a few donors, these clonotypes also ranked first in the CD3+CD56-NKG2C+ fraction.

Concerning this clonotype: Its antigen remains unknown.

UMIs were included in TCR beta cDNA generated by 5'RACE template switching. Following a re-call of the 5' RACE reads, TCRdb has one entry per CDR3 protein and lacks DNA. The clone table shows around 100,000 distinct CDR3 sequences, with the ten largest holding approximately 17%. This CDR3 region has 16 residues. Germline V gene data show CDR1 as DFQATT and CDR2 as SNEGSKA (reference sequence). This receptor was obtained from a woman between 18 and 75 years old in good health. What was sequenced was blood T cells: a sorted CD56 or NKG2C T cell subset, CD4+ or CD8+ T cells, or bulk PBMC T cells (not recorded which). V is TRBV20-1 and J is TRBJ1-1; with no DNA, the TCRdb D assignment of TRBD1 cannot be verified. The CDR3 here is CSARDRTGGTNTEAFF.